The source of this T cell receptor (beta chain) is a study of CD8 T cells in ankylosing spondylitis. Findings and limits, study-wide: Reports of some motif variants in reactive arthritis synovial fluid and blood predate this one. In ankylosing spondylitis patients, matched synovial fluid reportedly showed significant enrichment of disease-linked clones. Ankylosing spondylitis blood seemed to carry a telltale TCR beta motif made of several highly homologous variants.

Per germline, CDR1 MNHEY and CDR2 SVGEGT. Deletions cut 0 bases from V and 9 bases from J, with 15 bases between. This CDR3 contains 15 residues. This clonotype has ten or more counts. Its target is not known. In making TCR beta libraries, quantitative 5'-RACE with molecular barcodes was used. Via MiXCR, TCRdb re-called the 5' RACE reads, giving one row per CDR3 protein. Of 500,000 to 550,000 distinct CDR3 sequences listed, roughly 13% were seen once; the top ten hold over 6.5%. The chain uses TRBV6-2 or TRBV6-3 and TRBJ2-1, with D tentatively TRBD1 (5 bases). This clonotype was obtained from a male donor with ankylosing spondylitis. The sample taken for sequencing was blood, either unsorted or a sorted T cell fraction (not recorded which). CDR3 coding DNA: TGTGCCAGCAGTTACTCAGTTCCCAGGGATGGTGAGCAGTTCTTC. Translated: CASSYSVPRDGEQFF.